Listed here are 30 T cell receptor beta chains from one sample, sequenced in a study of glioma-infiltrating T cells. The iRepertoire nested amplicon-rescue multiplex PCR amplified TCR alpha and beta CDR3s from RNA. TCRdb re-called the multiplex PCR reads through MiXCR, storing one row per CDR3 protein. The sample lists about 99,000 distinct CDR3 sequences; around 28% were seen once. Sequenced input: glioma tissue, nonneoplastic brain tissue, or PBMCs (not recorded which). These receptors all come from a human donor with low-grade glioma or glioblastoma, undergoing nonglioma brain surgery, or in good health (not recorded which).

This clonotype was observed many times. CDR3 DNA: TGTGCCAGCAGCCAATCGTATGAGCAGTTCTTC. As protein: CASSQSYEQFF. The chain uses TRBV14 and TRBJ2-1, with D uncertain. V lost 2 bases to trimming and J lost 8 bases, with 4 bases between them. CDR1 and CDR2 (germline): SGHDN, FVKESK. The CDR3 length is 11 residues. Drawing the rest from reference TRBV14 and TRBJ2-1, the complete variable domain is EAGVTQFPSHSVIEKGQTVTLRCDPISGHDNLYWYRRVMGKEIKFLLHFVKESKQDESGMPNNRFLAERTGGTYSTLKVQPAELEDSGVYFCASSQSYEQFFGPGTRLTVL.

This clonotype was counted many times. This rearrangement joins TRBV12-5 to TRBJ2-5, with 8 bases matching TRBD2. Germline-derived CDR1 and CDR2 are LGHNT and FRNRAP. J gave up 4 bases and V 7 bases, and 8 bases lay outside the gene matches. This CDR3 comprises 14 residues. CDR3 protein: CASVPPGRVETQYF. DNA for the CDR3: TGTGCTAGTGTTCCCCCCGGGAGGGTAGAGACCCAGTACTTC.

With respect to this clonotype: This may be a read error, as it is one base from a much larger clone. V gene TRBV20-1 combines with J gene TRBJ1-2; tentative D call: TRBD1 (5 bases). CDR1 is DFQATT, CDR2 SNEGSKA, per germline (reference sequence). V lost 5 bases to trimming and J lost 1 base, with 17 bases between them. This CDR3 has 15 amino acids. Written as DNA, the CDR3 is TGCAGTGCTGGTGGGCGGGACGGACATAACTATGGCTACACCTTC. Amino acid sequence: CSAGGRDGHNYGYTF.

The genes are TRBV2 and TRBJ1-5; D is possibly TRBD1 (6 bases). Germline lookup yields CDR1 SNHLY and CDR2 FYNNEI. The CDR3 has 15 amino acids. V shed 5 bases and J shed 2 bases, with 13 bases lying between them. Written as DNA, the CDR3 is TGTGCCAGCAGTCCTACAGGGAACGGCAATCAGCCCCAGCATTTT. It is translated as CASSPTGNGNQPQHF.

This sequence joins TRBV7-2 and TRBJ2-1; D remains ambiguous. Trimming removed 5 bases at V and 1 base at J, with 12 bases between. The CDR3 has 15 residues. Germline V lookup: CDR1 SGHTA, CDR2 FQGNSA. The CDR3 loop is CASSPGPASYNEQFF. CDR3 coding DNA: TGTGCCAGCAGCCCCGGGCCCGCGTCCTACAATGAGCAGTTCTTC.

Notes on this clonotype: This may be a read error: a much more frequent sequence differs by one nucleotide. This chain connects TRBV2 to TRBJ1-2; D is undetermined. CDR1 and CDR2 from the germline V gene are SNHLY and FYNNEI. The CDR3 runs 13 residues. The ends were cut back, 7 bases at V and 9 bases at J, with 18 bases in the middle. Here the CDR3 DNA reads TGTGCCAGCACCCCGGTCGGACTGAATTGCTACACCTTC. The encoded protein is CASTPVGLNCYTF.

A remark on this clonotype: A much larger clone lies one base from this, so it may be a read error. The CDR3 DNA reads as TGTGCCAGCAGTTACTCGTCGAGCTACGGGCAGTACTTC. Its translation is CASSYSSSYGQYF. The V call is TRBV6-5, the J call TRBJ2-7, with unresolved D. CDR1 is MNHEY, CDR2 SVGAGI, per germline. The CDR3 loop spans 13 amino acids.

This clonotype was seen repeatedly, ten times or more. This chain links TRBV20-1 with TRBJ2-7; unclear D gene. CDR3 length: 12 residues. Trimming cost V 7 bases and J 0 bases, with 10 bases left between them. Germline CDR1 DFQATT, CDR2 SNEGSKA (reference sequence). CDR3 protein: CSVVAYSYEQYF. The DNA of the CDR3 is TGCAGTGTTGTGGCCTACTCCTACGAGCAGTACTTC.

This chain links TRBV20-1 with TRBJ2-1; 9 bases are shared with TRBD2. J lost 2 bases, V lost 3 bases, and 5 bases had no gene match. Germline CDR1 reads DFQATT; CDR2 reads SNEGSKA (reference sequence). The CDR3 has 15 amino acids. The CDR3 nucleotides read TGCAGTGCTAGGCCAGCGGGGGGCCCCTACAATGAGCAGTTCTTC. This codes for CSARPAGGPYNEQFF.

This clonotype has ten or more counts. V is TRBV2 and J is TRBJ1-5, with 7 positions matching TRBD1. The CDR3 length is 13 residues. Unmatched junction bases numbered 3, after V lost 5 bases and J lost 5 bases. Germline loops: CDR1 SNHLY, CDR2 FYNNEI. In DNA, the CDR3 is TGTGCCAGCAGTACCCAGGGGGATCAGCCCCAGCATTTT. This codes for CASSTQGDQPQHF.

In the case of this clonotype: A single base separates this from a much larger clone, so it may be a read error. The V gene is TRBV12-3 or TRBV12-4, the J gene TRBJ1-2; 7 bases agree with TRBD1. The trim removed 4 bases at V and 10 bases at J, leaving 30 bases unmatched. The CDR3 loop spans 20 amino acids. This CDR3 reads CASSSIPLGIDRVKERDYTF. The CDR3 bases are TGTGCCAGCAGTTCTATACCGCTCGGAATCGACAGGGTAAAAGAGCGTGACTACACCTTC.

Ten or more counts support this clonotype. V usage is TRBV6-1 and J usage is TRBJ2-7; D is ambiguous. Germline CDR1 and CDR2: MNHNS and SASEGT. V lost 6 bases, J lost 2 bases, and 2 bases lay in between. This CDR3 has 10 residues. The CDR3 spells CASRTYEQYF. CDR3 sequence (DNA): TGTGCCAGCAGAACCTACGAGCAGTACTTC.

Comments on this clonotype: A clone one base away is much larger, so this may be a read error. The J gene is TRBJ2-1, the V gene TRBV4-2; 11 bases fit TRBD2. V lost 5 bases, J lost 5 bases, and 5 bases stayed unmatched. CDR1 and CDR2 from the germline V gene are LGHNA and YNFKEQ. The CDR3 spans 15 residues. CDR3 DNA sequence: TGTGCCAGCAGCTTAACTAGCGGGGGTAACAATGAGCAGTTCTTC. Amino acids: CASSLTSGGNNEQFF.

With respect to this clonotype: Given a much more abundant clone one base away, this may be a read error. The chain has TRBV28 and TRBJ1-2; no clear D gene. The CDR3 is 14 residues long. CDR1 is MDHEN, CDR2 SYDVKM, per germline. Here the CDR3 DNA reads TGTGCCACCAGGACTGACGGGATCAACTATGGCTACAACTTC. This encodes CATRTDGINYGYNF.

To note about this clonotype: Possible read error: a much larger clone is one base away. The V gene is TRBV6-1, the J gene TRBJ2-4, with 11 bases identical to TRBD1. The CDR3 has 20 amino acids. The V and J ends lost 6 bases and 0 bases, in that order; junction bases with no gene match: 16. Germline values: CDR1 MNHNS, CDR2 SASEGT. As DNA, the CDR3 is TGTGCCAGCAGACATACGGGACAGGGGGTGTCCCTCTTAGCCAAAAACATTCAGTACTTC. It translates to CASRHTGQGVSLLAKNIQYF.

On this clonotype: Given a much more abundant clone one base away, this may be a read error. The chain couples TRBV28 to TRBJ1-2, with 9 positions matching TRBD1. Germline V CDR1 and CDR2: MDHEN, SYDVKM. V gave up 5 bases and J gave up 2 bases; unmatched junction bases: 3. The CDR3 is 14 amino acids. The CDR3 nucleotides are TGTGCCAGCAGTCACGGGACAGGGAACTATGGCTACACCTTC. The encoded protein is CASSHGTGNYGYTF.

The table lists this clonotype with many counts. V and J are TRBV28 and TRBJ1-4, with 8 nucleotides matching TRBD1. This CDR3 has 16 residues. With V trimmed by 6 bases and J by 4 bases, 10 bases remained unmatched. Looked up from germline, CDR1 is MDHEN and CDR2 is SYDVKM. This CDR3 is CASSITGGLLNEKLFF. The CDR3 bases are TGTGCCAGCAGCATTACAGGGGGACTCCTTAATGAAAAACTGTTTTTT.

Notes on this clonotype: Just one base apart from a much larger clone, this may be a read error. The rearrangement links TRBV7-2 to TRBJ2-2, with D perhaps TRBD1 or TRBD2 (5 bases each). This CDR3 contains 15 residues. The germline CDR1 and CDR2 sequences are SGHTA and FQGNSA. The CDR3 sequence is CASSLVFTGTGKLFF. For the CDR3, the DNA is TGTGCCAGCAGCTTAGTGTTTACCGGGACCGGGAAGCTGTTTTTT.

This clonotype was found a few times. V is TRBV2 and J is TRBJ1-4; 7 bases align to TRBD1. The V segment lost 6 bases and the J segment 6 bases; nucleotides outside the gene matches: 7. The CDR3 is made up of 14 amino acids. CDR1 is SNHLY and CDR2 is FYNNEI in the germline V gene. The CDR3 region is CASSVTGVDEKLFF. As DNA, the CDR3 is TGTGCCAGCAGCGTTACAGGGGTGGATGAAAAACTGTTTTTT.

This clonotype was seen only a few times. One end of the junction varies from germline; a read error may be responsible. The chain links TRBV10-1 to TRBJ1-5, with a tentative D call TRBD1 (5 bases). The CDR3 covers 14 residues. The germline V gene encodes CDR1 WNHNN and CDR2 SYGVQD (reference sequence). The CDR3 here is CATSPGNSNQPQHF. In DNA, the CDR3 is TGCGCCACCAGTCCAGGGAATAGCAATCAGCCCCAGCATTTT.

In the case of this clonotype: This may be a read error, as it is one base from a much larger clone. V gene TRBV6-2 or TRBV6-3 combines with J gene TRBJ2-5; 9 bases match TRBD2. Germline CDR1 is MNHEY and CDR2 is SVGEGT. This CDR3 has 17 residues. CDR3 bases: TGTGCCAGCAGTTACCCGACTACGCGGGGGGGCCCGGAGACCAAGTACTTC. Translation: CASSYPTTRGGPETKYF.

The rearrangement uses TRBV5-4 and TRBJ1-6; 9 positions match TRBD1. The CDR3 is 15 amino acids. The V segment lost 0 bases and the J segment 10 bases; nucleotides outside the gene matches: 5. The V gene's germline CDR1 is SGHNT and CDR2 YYREEE (reference sequence). CDR3 loop: CASSLGDRVGSPLHF. CDR3 coding DNA: TGTGCCAGCAGCTTGGGGGACAGGGTAGGGTCACCCCTCCACTTT. Looking up the rest from reference TRBV5-4 and TRBJ1-6 gives the full variable domain: ETGVTQSPTHLIKTRGQQVTLRCSSQSGHNTVSWYQQALGQGPQFIFQYYREEENGRGNFPPRFSGLQFPNYSSELNVNALELDDSALYLCASSLGDRVGSPLHFGNGTRLTVT.

This clonotype was detected once. A much more abundant neighbour one base away suggests this may be a read error. The chain couples TRBV28 to TRBJ1-1; D remains ambiguous. The length of the CDR3 is 11 residues. The germline V gene encodes CDR1 MDHEN and CDR2 SYDVKM. CDR3 sequence: CAGSSVTEAFF. The CDR3 DNA is TGTGCCGGCAGCTCCGTCACTGAAGCTTTCTTT.

The chain joins TRBV5-4 to TRBJ2-3; D is perhaps TRBD1 (5 bases). Germline V gene data show CDR1 as SGHNT and CDR2 as YYREEE (reference sequence). The CDR3 is 14 amino acids. Trimming cost V 6 bases and J 1 base, with 12 bases left between them. The DNA of the CDR3 is TGTGCCAGCACCGGACAAGTGGGCACAGATACGCAGTATTTT. Its protein product is CASTGQVGTDTQYF.

This clonotype came up a few times. The chain joins TRBV3-1 to TRBJ2-7, with D perhaps matching TRBD2 (5 bases). The CDR3 has 13 amino acids. Germline V lookup: CDR1 LGHDT, CDR2 YNNKEL (reference sequence). Deletions cut 1 base from V and 3 bases from J, with 7 bases between. The CDR3 coding sequence is TGTGCCAGCAGCCAAGGGGGAGTCTACGAGCAGTACTTC. Translated, it gives CASSQGGVYEQYF.

As to this clonotype: This could be a read error, since a much larger clone is one nucleotide away. The chain is built from TRBV10-3 and TRBJ1-1; D might be TRBD1 (5 bases). Trimming removed 10 bases at V and 1 base at J, with 10 bases between. The CDR3 is made up of 12 amino acids. CDR1 is ENHRY and CDR2 is SYGVKD in the germline V gene. The CDR3 DNA sequence: TGTGCCACCGCTCAGGGGAACACTGAAGCTTTCTTT. It encodes CATAQGNTEAFF.

This clonotype showed up just once. This could be a read error, since a much larger clone is one nucleotide away. The V call is TRBV28, the J call TRBJ2-1, with D uncertain. The CDR3 is made up of 11 amino acids. Germline V gene lookup returns CDR1 MDHEN and CDR2 SYDVKM. The CDR3 DNA follows: TGTGCCAGCAGACTGAACAATAAGCAGTTCTTC. This codes for CASRLNNKQFF.

This clonotype was seen ten or more times. The chain has TRBV20-1 and TRBJ2-2; weak D call: TRBD2 (5 bases). CDR1 and CDR2 (germline): DFQATT, SNEGSKA (reference sequence). Trimming left V 5 bases short and J 3 bases short, with 16 bases between. The CDR3 totals 15 residues. CDR3 nucleotide sequence: TGCAGTGCTCACCCGGGGAGAACGGACACCGGGGAGCTGTTTTTT. It yields the protein CSAHPGRTDTGELFF.

This clonotype was detected many times. The chain combines TRBV7-2 with TRBJ2-3; D is unclear. There are 14 residues in the CDR3. In germline, CDR1 is SGHTA, CDR2 FQGNSA. V was shortened by 3 bases and J by 0 bases, with 7 bases between the two germline ends. CDR3 protein: CASSFSPSTDTQYF. The CDR3 coding sequence is TGTGCCAGCAGCTTTTCACCTAGCACAGATACGCAGTATTTT.

The chain combines TRBV10-3 with TRBJ1-2; a possible D gene is TRBD1 (5 bases). Germline lookup yields CDR1 ENHRY and CDR2 SYGVKD. The germline V and J ends were trimmed by 3 bases and 1 base, with 9 bases remaining between them. The CDR3 totals 14 residues. The CDR3 region has the DNA TGTGCCATCAGTGACGGGGGACTTAACTATGGCTACACCTTC. It yields the protein CAISDGGLNYGYTF.